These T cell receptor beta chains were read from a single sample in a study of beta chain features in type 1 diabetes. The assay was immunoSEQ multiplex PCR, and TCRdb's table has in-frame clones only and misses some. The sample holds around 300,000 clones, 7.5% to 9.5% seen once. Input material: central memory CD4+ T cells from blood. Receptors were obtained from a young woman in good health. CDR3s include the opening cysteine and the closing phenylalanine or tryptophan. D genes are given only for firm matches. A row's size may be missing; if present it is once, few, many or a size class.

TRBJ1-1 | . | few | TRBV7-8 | TGTGCCAGCAGCTTAGCCTGGACAGTCCTGAACACTGAAGCTTTCTTT | CASSLAWTVLNTEAFF
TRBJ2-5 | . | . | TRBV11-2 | TGTGCCAGCTCCTGGGGGGACAGAGATCAAGAGACCCAGTACTTC | CASSWGDRDQETQYF
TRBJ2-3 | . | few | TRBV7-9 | TGTGCCAGCAGCCGGTCAATCAGGGCAGATACGCAGTATTTT | CASSRSIRADTQYF
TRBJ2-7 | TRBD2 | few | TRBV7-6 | TGTGCCAGCAGCCTGGCCCCTAGCGGGAGTATCAACGAGCAGTACTTC | CASSLAPSGSINEQYF
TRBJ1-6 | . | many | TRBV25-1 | TGTGCCAGCAGTGAATTGCACCCTTCACCCCTCCACTTT | CASSELHPSPLHF
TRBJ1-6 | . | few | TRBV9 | TGTGCCAGCAGCGTATACCCGGTCCCAGATTCACCCCTCCACTTT | CASSVYPVPDSPLHF
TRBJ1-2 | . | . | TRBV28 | TGTGCCAGCAGTTCCAGGGATGGCTACACCTTC | CASSSRDGYTF
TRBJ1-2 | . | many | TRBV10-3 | TGTGCCATCGAGGGCCCGAGCGACTATGGCTACACCTTC | CAIEGPSDYGYTF
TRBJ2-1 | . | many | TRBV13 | TGTGCCAGCAGCTCCCAGGGAAAGTACAATGAGCAGTTCTTC | CASSSQGKYNEQFF
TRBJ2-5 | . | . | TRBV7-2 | TGTGCCAGCAGCCGACAGGTCCAACAAGAGACCCAGTACTTC | CASSRQVQQETQYF
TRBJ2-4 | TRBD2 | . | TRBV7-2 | TGTGCCAGCAGCTTAGGCGGGAGTGGCAAAAACATTCAGTACTTC | CASSLGGSGKNIQYF
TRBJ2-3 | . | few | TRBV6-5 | TGTGCCACCTTGGACAGAAAAACAGATACGCAGTATTTT | CATLDRKTDTQYF
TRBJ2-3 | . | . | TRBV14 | TGTGCCAGCAGCCCTCCGGGAACGAAGACAGATACGCAGTATTTT | CASSPPGTKTDTQYF
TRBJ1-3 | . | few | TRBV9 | TGTGCCAGCAGCTCAGGAACACCTGACTCTGGAAACACCATATATTTT | CASSSGTPDSGNTIYF
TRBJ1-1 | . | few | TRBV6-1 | TGTGCCAGCAGGACGGGGAATTCGAACACTGAAGCTTTCTTT | CASRTGNSNTEAFF
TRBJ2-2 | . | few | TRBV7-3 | TGTGCCAGCAAACAAGGCCCCGTGGCCGGGGAGCTGTTTTTT | CASKQGPVAGELFF
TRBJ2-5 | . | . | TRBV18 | TGTGCCAGCTCACCAGGGGAAGAGACCCAGTACTTC | CASSPGEETQYF
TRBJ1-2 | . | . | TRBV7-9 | TGTGCCAGCAGGCCGGGAACTAGCTTC | CASRPGTSF
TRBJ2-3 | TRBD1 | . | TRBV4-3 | TGCGCCAGCAGCCAAGCGGTACAGGGGGACACAGATACGCAGTATTTT | CASSQAVQGDTDTQYF
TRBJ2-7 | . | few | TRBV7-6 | TGTGCCAGCAGCTTAAGTCCTCAGAGCTCCTACGAGCAGTACTTC | CASSLSPQSSYEQYF
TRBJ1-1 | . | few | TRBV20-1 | TGCAGTGCCACGAGGGAGCTTCGGGCTTTCTTT | CSATRELRAFF
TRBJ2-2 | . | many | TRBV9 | TGTGCCAGCAGCCCGAGTAATCCGGGGGCAGGCACCGGGGAGCTGTTTTTT | CASSPSNPGAGTGELFF
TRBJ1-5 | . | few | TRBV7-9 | TGTGCCAGCAGCTTCGGGACAACCATCAGGCCCCAGCATTTT | CASSFGTTIRPQHF
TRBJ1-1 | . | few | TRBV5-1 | TGCGCCAGCAGCGCCGGGACCCTGTTGAACACTGAAGCTTTCTTT | CASSAGTLLNTEAFF
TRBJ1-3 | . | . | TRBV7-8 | TGTGCCAGCAGCCGCTGGGACACCATATATTTT | CASSRWDTIYF
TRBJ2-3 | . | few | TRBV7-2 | TGTGCCAGCATCGGGCCATCGTCAGATACGCAGTATTTT | CASIGPSSDTQYF
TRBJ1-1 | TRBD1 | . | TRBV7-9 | TGTGCCAGCAGCTCGGCGACAGGGGCGAACACTGAAGCTTTCTTT | CASSSATGANTEAFF
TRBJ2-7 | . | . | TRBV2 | TGTGCCAGCAGCGCAAGCCTTACAGTCTACGAGCAGTACTTC | CASSASLTVYEQYF
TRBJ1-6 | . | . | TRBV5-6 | TGTGCCAGCAGCCCCCTGATGGGAAGGGGCTCCTATAATTCACCCCTCCACTTT | CASSPLMGRGSYNSPLHF
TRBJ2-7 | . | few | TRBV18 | TGTGCCAGCTCACCCCTTGGGCACGAGCAGTACTTC | CASSPLGHEQYF
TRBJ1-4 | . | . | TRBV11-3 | TGTGCCAGCAGCTTAGCCGCCGGATCGAATGAAAAACTGTTTTTT | CASSLAAGSNEKLFF
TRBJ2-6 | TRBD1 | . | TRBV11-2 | TGTGCCAGCAGCCCTGACAGGGCTGGGGCCAACGTCCTGACTTTC | CASSPDRAGANVLTF
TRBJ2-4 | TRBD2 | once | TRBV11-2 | TGTGCCAGCAGCGAGGGGACTAGCGCCGTTCAGTACTTC | CASSEGTSAVQYF
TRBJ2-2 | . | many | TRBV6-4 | TGTGCCAGCAGCCCCGGGACCAACACCGGGGAGCTGTTTTTT | CASSPGTNTGELFF
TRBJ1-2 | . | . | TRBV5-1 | TGCGCCAGCAGCTTGGGGTTTGATGGCTACACCTTC | CASSLGFDGYTF
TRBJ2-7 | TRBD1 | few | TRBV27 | TGTGCCAGCACCGGGACAGGGGGCTACGAGCAGTACTTC | CASTGTGGYEQYF
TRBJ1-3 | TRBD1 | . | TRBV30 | TGTGCCTGGCAACAGGGGAGCTCTGGAAACACCATATATTTT | CAWQQGSSGNTIYF
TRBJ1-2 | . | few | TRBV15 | TGTGCCGCGTCCGGGGGAGACTATGGCTACACCTTC | CAASGGDYGYTF
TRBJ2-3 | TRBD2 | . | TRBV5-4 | TGTGCCAGCAGCTTTTTAGCGGGGGGTTCGGATACGCAGTATTTT | CASSFLAGGSDTQYF
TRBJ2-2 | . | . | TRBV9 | TGTGCCAGCAGCGCCCGGGCGAACACCGGGGAGCTGTTTTTT | CASSARANTGELFF
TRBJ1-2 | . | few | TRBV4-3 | TGCGCCAGCAGCCAAGATCCCGGACAGAGCTATGGCTACACCTTC | CASSQDPGQSYGYTF
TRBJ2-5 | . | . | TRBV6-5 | TGTGCCAGCAGCGCACCGGGCGGTCTTGTTCAGACCCAGTACTTC | CASSAPGGLVQTQYF
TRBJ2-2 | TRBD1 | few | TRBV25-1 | TGTGCCAGCAGCAATACAGGGGGGAACACCGGGGAGCTGTTTTTT | CASSNTGGNTGELFF
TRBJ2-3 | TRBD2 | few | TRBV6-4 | TGTGCCAGCAGTGCCGGGGGGGACACAGATACGCAGTATTTT | CASSAGGDTDTQYF
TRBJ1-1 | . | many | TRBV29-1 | TGCAGCGTTGGTACAGGGATTGAAGCTTTCTTT | CSVGTGIEAFF
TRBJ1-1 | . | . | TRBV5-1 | TGCGCCAGCAGCCGGGACCCAATGAACACTGAAGCTTTCTTT | CASSRDPMNTEAFF
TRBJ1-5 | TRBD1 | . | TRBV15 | TGTGCCACCTCAAGGGACAGGCTCGGTCAGCCCCAGCATTTT | CATSRDRLGQPQHF
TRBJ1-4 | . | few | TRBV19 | TGTGCCAGTAGTATTAGACCGCCGAATGAAAAACTGTTTTTT | CASSIRPPNEKLFF
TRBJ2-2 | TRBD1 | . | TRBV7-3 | TGTGCCAGCAGCCGGGACAGGACATCTAGCGGGGAGCTGTTTTTT | CASSRDRTSSGELFF
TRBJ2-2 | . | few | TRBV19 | TGTGCCAGTGAACGGACCGGGTCCCTAGCCGGGGAGCTGTTTTTT | CASERTGSLAGELFF
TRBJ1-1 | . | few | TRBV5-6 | TGTGCCAGCAGCTTGAGGAAGGTTAACACTGAAGCTTTCTTT | CASSLRKVNTEAFF
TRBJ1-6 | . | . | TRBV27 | TGTGCCAGCAGTGGACAGATAACTAGCTCCTATAATTCACCCCTCCACTTT | CASSGQITSSYNSPLHF
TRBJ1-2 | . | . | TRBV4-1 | TGCGCCAGCAGCCACCGAAGTGGGGGCTATGGCTACACCTTC | CASSHRSGGYGYTF
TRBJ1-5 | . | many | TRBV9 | TGTGCCAGCAGCGCCGGGACAAATAGCAATCAGCCCCAGCATTTT | CASSAGTNSNQPQHF